This TCR beta chain was found in a study of OX40 agonist ivuxolimab in advanced cancers. A note on the overall study: Ivuxolimab was a fully human IgG2 agonistic monoclonal antibody targeting the costimulatory receptor OX40 (CD134). Of the roughly 51 patients in dose escalation, 19 had hepatocellular carcinoma, about 15 had melanoma, 9 had renal cell carcinoma and 9 had head and neck cancer. Partial responses occurred in three dose-escalation patients, of whom one had hepatocellular carcinoma and two had cutaneous melanoma. Intravenous ivuxolimab was administered to patients every 2 weeks at six dose levels: 0.01, 0.1, 0.3, 1.5, 3 and 10 mg/kg. The paper reports the monotherapy dose-escalation portion (N = 52 patients) of the phase I ivuxolimab trial. Patients were allowed to have had prior anti-PD-1, anti-PD-L1 or anti-CTLA-4 therapy, and roughly 40% of the dose-escalation patients had been treated with checkpoint inhibitors. Peripheral TCRbeta sequencing was intended to test whether TCR sequence diversity was altered and clonal T-cell expansion was caused by ivuxolimab. The dose-escalation cohort was roughly 83% male with a mean age of about 65 years, ranging from roughly 20 to 80.

Results and caveats for the whole study, not just this receptor: In the 0.1-3.0 mg/kg groups, partial responders had among the lowest normalized peripheral clonal expansion, particularly in CD8+ T cells. At doses of 0.1 to 3.0 mg/kg, clonal expansion of both CD4+ and CD8+ blood T cells was observed from baseline to week 6. The antigen specificity of the clonally expanded peripheral T cells was not determined. Low levels of normalized T-cell clonal expansion were also seen in some patients who did not respond. After ivuxolimab, more expanded clones were found on average in CD8+ T cells than in CD4+ T cells.

Taken from the germline V gene (reference sequence), the CDR1 and CDR2 loops are PRHDT and FYEKMQ. The CDR3 measures 14 amino acids from cysteine to phenylalanine. Only the CDR3 DNA stays, 42 bases, in frame from base 1. V is clipped by 3 bases and J by 0 bases, and the sequence between their germline boundaries is 8 bases long. Patients with autoimmune disease history or receiving systemic immunosuppression were excluded from the trial. In every dose cohort, peripheral blood was drawn for TCR sequencing at baseline, cycle 4 day 1, and cycle 7 day 1. Samples were obtained from an open-label, multicenter, first-in-human phase I dose-escalation trial of ivuxolimab. Adults with locally advanced or metastatic head and neck squamous cell, hepatocellular, melanoma or renal cell carcinoma were enrolled in the trial. Before TCR sequencing, CD4+ T cells and CD8+ T cells were sorted from peripheral blood as separate populations.

Genomic DNA was isolated from the sorted cells so that the TCRbeta CDR3 region could be sequenced. The immunoSEQ Assay was used for sequencing of TCRbeta CDR3 regions. This immuneACCESS table, as held by TCRdb, lists in-frame sequences with V and J called but not all clones. Of the missing ones, under half trace to an unresolved V gene in checked studies; the others have no known cause. In this sample the table shows tens of thousands of clones, about 81% of which occur a single time. About 7% of the sample is in the top ten clones. As regards this clone: This clone's antigen is unknown. No base quality information exists; no much larger clone differs at one position.

The V and J genes are TRBV13 and TRBJ1-2; too little of a D gene remains to name it. The clonotype originates from an adult with an advanced solid tumor such as melanoma, head and neck, liver or kidney cancer. This material consisted of CD4+ or CD8+ T cells sorted from blood, taken in a trial of the OX40 agonist ivuxolimab. The nucleotide sequence reads TGTGCCAGCAGCTTGAGGATTTCTAACTATGGCTACACCTTC. Translated, this gives CASSLRISNYGYTF.